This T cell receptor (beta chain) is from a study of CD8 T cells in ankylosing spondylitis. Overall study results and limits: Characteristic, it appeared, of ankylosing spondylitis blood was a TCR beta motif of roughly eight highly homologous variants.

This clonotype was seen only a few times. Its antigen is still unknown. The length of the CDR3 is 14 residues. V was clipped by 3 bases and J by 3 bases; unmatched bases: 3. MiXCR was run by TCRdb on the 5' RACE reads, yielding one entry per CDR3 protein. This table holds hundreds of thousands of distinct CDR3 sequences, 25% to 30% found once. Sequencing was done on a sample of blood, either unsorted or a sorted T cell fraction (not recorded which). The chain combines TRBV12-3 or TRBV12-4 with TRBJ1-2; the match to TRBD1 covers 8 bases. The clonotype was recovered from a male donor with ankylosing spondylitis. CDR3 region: CASSFRQGYYGYTF. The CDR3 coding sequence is TGTGCCAGCAGTTTCAGACAGGGGTACTATGGCTACACCTTC.